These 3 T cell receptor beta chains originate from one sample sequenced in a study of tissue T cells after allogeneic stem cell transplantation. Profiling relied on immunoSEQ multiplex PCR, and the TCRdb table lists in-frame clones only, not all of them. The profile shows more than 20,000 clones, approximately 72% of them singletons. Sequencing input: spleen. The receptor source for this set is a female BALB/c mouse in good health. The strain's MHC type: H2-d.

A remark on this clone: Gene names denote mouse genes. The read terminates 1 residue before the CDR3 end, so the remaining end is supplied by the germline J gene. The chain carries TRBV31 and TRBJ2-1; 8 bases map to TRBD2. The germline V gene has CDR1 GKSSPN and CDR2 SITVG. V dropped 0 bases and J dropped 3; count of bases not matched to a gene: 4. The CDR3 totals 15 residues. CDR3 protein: CAWSLRGGRYAEQFF. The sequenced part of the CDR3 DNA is TGTGCCTGGAGTCTAAGGGGGGGGCGCTATGCTGAGCAGTTC.

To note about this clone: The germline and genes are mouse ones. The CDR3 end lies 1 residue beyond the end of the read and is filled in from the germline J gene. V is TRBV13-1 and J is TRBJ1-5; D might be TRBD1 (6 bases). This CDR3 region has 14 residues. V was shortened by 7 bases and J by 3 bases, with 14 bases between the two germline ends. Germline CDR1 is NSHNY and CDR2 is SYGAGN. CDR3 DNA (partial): TGTGCCAGCGGTCCCGACAGGAGCAACCAGGCTCCGCTT. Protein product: CASGPDRSNQAPL. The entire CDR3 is CASGPDRSNQAPLF.

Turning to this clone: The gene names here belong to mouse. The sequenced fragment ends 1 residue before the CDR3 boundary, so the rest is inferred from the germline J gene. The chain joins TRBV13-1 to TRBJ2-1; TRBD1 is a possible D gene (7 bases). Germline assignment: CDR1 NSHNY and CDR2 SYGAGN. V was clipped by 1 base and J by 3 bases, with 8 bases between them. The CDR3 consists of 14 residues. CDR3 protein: CASSDQGGYAEQFF. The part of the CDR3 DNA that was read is TGTGCCAGCAGTGATCAGGGGGGCTATGCTGAGCAGTTC.